The 17 T cell receptor beta chains presented below share a single source sample, sequenced in a study of blood T cell repertoires in COVID-19. Data came from immunoSEQ multiplex PCR; TCRdb stores just in-frame clones and leaves some out. The repertoire holds 250,000 or so clones, 86% seen once, with 6.2% in the top ten. The material sequenced was peripheral blood. These receptors all come from a man aged 55 to 69 with acute or convalescent COVID-19.

The chain recombines TRBV11-3 with TRBJ2-7, with 12 bases lining up with TRBD1. This CDR3 has 15 amino acids. The junction had 3 bases not matched to a gene; V was cut back by 1 base and J by 5 bases. Germline CDR1 SGHNT, CDR2 YENEEA. In DNA, the CDR3 is TGTGCCAGCAGCTTAGGGGACAGGGGGCATGACGAGCAGTACTTC. It specifies CASSLGDRGHDEQYF.

The CDR3 DNA reads as TGCGCCAGCAGTGGTAGCGGGAGAGGCATAGCCAAAAACATTCAGTACTTC. Translation: CASSGSGRGIAKNIQYF. The V call is TRBV10-1, the J call TRBJ2-4; 9 bases line up with TRBD2. Losses at the gene ends were 4 bases for V and 0 bases for J; bases not matched to a gene: 7. Per germline, CDR1 WNHNN and CDR2 SYGVQD (reference sequence). The CDR3 sequence is 17 residues long.

The rearrangement joins TRBV29-1 to TRBJ1-2; 8 nucleotides match TRBD1. Per the germline V gene, CDR1 is SQVTM and CDR2 is ANQGSEA. CDR3 length equals 14 residues. V lost 6 bases, J lost 0 bases, and 6 bases stayed unmatched. The chain's CDR3 is CSVNQGAPNYGYTF. CDR3 coding DNA: TGCAGCGTAAACCAGGGGGCACCTAACTATGGCTACACCTTC.

Concerning this clone: The junction departs from the called germline gene at one end, perhaps through a read error. V and J are TRBV7-7 and TRBJ2-7, with 7 positions matching TRBD1. Per germline, CDR1 SSHAT and CDR2 FNYEAQ (reference sequence). This CDR3 region has 15 residues. The CDR3 coding sequence is TGTGCTAGCAGCTTAAGGCCGGGACAGAGCTACGAGCAGTACTTC. Protein product: CASSLRPGQSYEQYF. Complete variable domain (other parts from reference TRBV7-7 and TRBJ2-7): GAGVSQSPRYKVTKRGQDVTLRCDPISSHATLYWYQQALGQGPEFLTYFNYEAQPDKSGLPSDRFSAERPEGSISTLTIQRTEQRDSAMYRCASSLRPGQSYEQYFGPGTRLTVT.

This clone was recorded only once. This rearrangement joins TRBV4-3 to TRBJ1-6; 9 bases agree with TRBD1. Germline values: CDR1 LGHNA, CDR2 YSLEER. The V segment lost 0 bases and the J segment 10 bases; nucleotides outside the gene matches: 7. The CDR3 is 16 amino acids. The chain's CDR3 is CASSQEGTGKFSPLHF. CDR3 nucleotide sequence: TGCGCCAGCAGCCAAGAAGGGACAGGGAAGTTCTCACCCCTCCACTTT.

The rearrangement uses TRBV6-2 or TRBV6-3 and TRBJ1-6; 11 bases map to TRBD1. Germline V gene lookup returns CDR1 MNHEY and CDR2 SVGEGT. The CDR3 loop spans 17 amino acids. Unmatched junction bases numbered 9, after V lost 2 bases and J lost 9 bases. The CDR3 reads CASSYPADRGHISPLHF. CDR3 DNA sequence: TGTGCCAGCAGTTACCCCGCGGACAGGGGGCATATTTCACCCCTCCACTTT.

The DNA of the CDR3 is TGTGCCAGCAGTATACCGGGACAGGGGGTGCCTAATGAAAAACTGTTTTTT. Residues: CASSIPGQGVPNEKLFF. The chain joins TRBV2 to TRBJ1-4; TRBD1 aligns across 11 bases. Germline lookup yields CDR1 SNHLY and CDR2 FYNNEI. V gave up 5 bases and J gave up 3 bases; unmatched junction bases: 8. The CDR3 length is 17 residues.

The V and J genes are TRBV7-3 and TRBJ1-1; no clear D. The CDR3 runs 13 residues. CDR1 is SGHTA, CDR2 FQGTGA, per germline. V was trimmed by 4 bases and J by 1 base, leaving 7 bases between them. The CDR3 here is CASSSNGNTEAFF. The CDR3 DNA follows: TGTGCCAGCAGCTCAAACGGGAACACTGAAGCTTTCTTT. The complete variable domain, with remaining parts taken from reference TRBV7-3 and TRBJ1-1, reads GAGVSQTPSNKVTEKGKYVELRCDPISGHTALYWYRQSLGQGPEFLIYFQGTGAADDSGLPNDRFFAVRPEGSVSTLKIQRTERGDSAVYLCASSSNGNTEAFFGQGTRLTVV.

The gene calls are TRBV3-1 (or the pseudogene TRBV3-2) and TRBJ1-1; 7 bases are shared with TRBD1. Trimming at V came to 6 bases and at J to 5 bases, leaving 6 bases not matched to a gene. The CDR3 spans 13 residues. CDR1 is LGHDT, CDR2 YNNKEL, per germline (reference sequence). CDR3 amino acids: CASSPRGVTEAFF. CDR3 bases: TGTGCCAGCAGTCCCAGGGGGGTTACTGAAGCTTTCTTT.

This sequence joins TRBV6-2 or TRBV6-3 and TRBJ2-1; D perhaps matches TRBD2 (6 bases). Germline V gene sequence: CDR1 MNHEY, CDR2 SVGEGT. The CDR3 loop spans 13 amino acids. V was pared by 4 bases and J by 6 bases, with 10 bases between. The CDR3 region is CASSSGLGNEQFF. The CDR3 bases are TGTGCCAGCAGTTCGGGACTCGGCAATGAGCAGTTCTTC.

This chain uses TRBV23-1 with TRBJ1-1; TRBD1 aligns across 8 bases. TRBV23-1 is classed as an ORF, of uncertain function. Trimming took 4 bases from V and 1 from J; bases not matched to a gene: 11. CDR3 size: 17 residues. The CDR3 loop is CASSLTGQGAENTEAFF. The CDR3 DNA sequence: TGCGCCAGCAGTCTGACCGGGCAGGGGGCTGAGAACACTGAAGCTTTCTTT.

The chain links TRBV5-1 to TRBJ1-2; 8 positions agree with TRBD1. Germline-derived CDR1 and CDR2 are SGHRS and YFSETQ. V was pared by 5 bases and J by 3 bases, with 9 bases of the junction left unmatched. CDR3 length: 15 residues. The DNA of the CDR3 is TGCGCCAGCAGGGAGGGGACAGGTCGGGACTATGGCTACACCTTC. Its protein product is CASREGTGRDYGYTF.

This clone was observed a single time. V gene TRBV19 combines with J gene TRBJ1-6; unclear D gene. Trimming left V 1 base short and J 7 bases short, with 8 bases between. This CDR3 is 14 amino acids long. Germline V CDR1 and CDR2: LNHDA, SQIVND (reference sequence). The CDR3 nucleotides read TGTGCCAGTAGTATAGGCCGAGGGAATTCACCCCTCCACTTT. This sequence encodes CASSIGRGNSPLHF.

The chain employs TRBV9 and TRBJ1-1; D not resolved. The CDR3 has 15 residues. Germline assignment: CDR1 SGDLS and CDR2 YYNGEE. Trimming took off 0 bases at V and 1 base at J, with 10 bases between the two ends. The CDR3 sequence is CASSVGTRGNTEAFF. Written as DNA, the CDR3 is TGTGCCAGCAGCGTAGGAACAAGAGGGAACACTGAAGCTTTCTTT.

This clone was observed a single time. The genes are TRBV7-3 and TRBJ2-1; 7 nucleotides align to TRBD2. The length of the CDR3 is 13 residues. The germline CDR1 and CDR2 sequences are SGHTA and FQGTGA. The ends lost 6 bases at V and 7 bases at J; junction bases unmatched: 6. The CDR3: CASRGRGGNEQFF. DNA for the CDR3: TGTGCCAGCAGGGGCCGCGGGGGAAATGAGCAGTTCTTC.

The V gene is TRBV7-2, the J gene TRBJ2-3, with 10 bases identical to TRBD2. The germline gives CDR1 SGHTA, CDR2 FQGNSA. The length of the CDR3 is 16 residues. Trimming took 5 bases from V and 3 from J; bases not matched to a gene: 8. CDR3 protein: CASSPGPSGSTDTQYF. The CDR3 nucleotides are TGTGCCAGCAGCCCAGGGCCTAGCGGGAGTACAGATACGCAGTATTTT.

V usage is TRBV27 and J usage is TRBJ2-3; possibly TRBD2 for D (6 bases). CDR1 and CDR2 from the germline V gene are MNHEY and SMNVEV (reference sequence). The CDR3 sequence is 16 residues long. With 3 bases removed from V and 0 bases from J, the gap between germline ends came to 13 bases. Here the CDR3 reads CASSFPGGLSTDTQYF. The CDR3 DNA reads as TGTGCCAGCAGTTTCCCCGGAGGGCTGAGCACAGATACGCAGTATTTT.